The 32 T cell receptor beta chains below come from one sample, sequenced in a study of human T cells and chemical hapten exposure. Indicated time point: pre-sensitization, week 0. Sample treatment: therapeutic diphenylcyclopropenone sensitization with weekly scalp DPC. TCRdb re-called the RACE reads with MiXCR, one entry per CDR3 protein. The sample has a few hundred thousand distinct CDR3 sequences; 4.5% to 7% are singletons. Material: whole blood, obtained in connection with sensitization to the hapten diphenylcyclopropenone (DPC). These receptors all come from a woman aged 18-29 years with alopecia areata. Some clones in this sample may be carry-over from other donors' samples.

This clonotype was seen at least ten times. The rearrangement links TRBV4-3 to TRBJ2-3; no clear D gene. Germline loops: CDR1 LGHNA, CDR2 YSLEER. The CDR3 length is 19 residues. Trimming shortened V by 0 bases and J by 1 base, and 20 bases separated the two germline ends. The CDR3 is CASSQEPTRFRLRTDTQYF. CDR3 nucleotides: TGCGCCAGCAGCCAAGAACCCACGCGGTTCAGGCTCCGCACAGATACGCAGTATTTT.

This clonotype has a count of ten or more. The J gene is TRBJ1-4, the V gene TRBV7-9; D gene uncertain. Germline CDR1 and CDR2: SEHNR and FQNEAQ (reference sequence). The CDR3 loop spans 15 amino acids. Trimming pared 4 bases from V and 6 bases from J, leaving 15 bases between. The CDR3 bases are TGTGCCAGCAGCTCGGGTAGACAATCGGATGAAAAACTGTTTTTT. It translates to CASSSGRQSDEKLFF.

This clonotype was observed many times. The chain links TRBV5-1 to TRBJ1-1, with D tentatively TRBD1 (5 bases). This CDR3 has 14 residues. V shed 2 bases and J shed 4 bases, with 12 bases lying between them. Per germline, CDR1 SGHRS and CDR2 YFSETQ. CDR3 sequence: CASSFNSGSTEAFF. The CDR3 DNA sequence: TGCGCCAGCAGCTTTAATTCAGGGAGCACTGAAGCTTTCTTT.

Ten or more counts support this clonotype. V gene TRBV7-9 combines with J gene TRBJ1-5; TRBD1 matches at 7 bases. CDR1 and CDR2 from the germline V gene are SEHNR and FQNEAQ (reference sequence). V lost 6 bases, J lost 4 bases, and 3 bases stayed unmatched. The CDR3 has 13 residues. CDR3 in DNA: TGTGCCAGCAGTAACAGGGGAAATCAGCCCCAGCATTTT. Its translation: CASSNRGNQPQHF. The variable domain in full, with the rest retrieved from reference TRBV7-9 and TRBJ1-5, is DTGVSQNPRHKITKRGQNVTFRCDPISEHNRLYWYRQTLGQGPEFLTYFQNEAQLEKSRLLSDRFSAERPKGSFSTLEIQRTEQGDSAMYLCASSNRGNQPQHFGDGTRLSIL.

This clonotype was detected a few times. The rearrangement uses TRBV20-1 and TRBJ1-1; no firm D call. CDR3 size: 15 residues. The ends were cut back, 0 bases at V and 3 bases at J, with 14 bases in the middle. Germline V gene lookup returns CDR1 DFQATT and CDR2 SNEGSKA (reference sequence). The CDR3 here is CSARDFRSRDTEAFF. The CDR3, as DNA: TGCAGTGCTAGAGATTTTCGGTCCCGAGACACTGAAGCTTTCTTT.

V gene TRBV4-3 combines with J gene TRBJ2-2; D may be TRBD2 (6 bases). Germline lookup yields CDR1 LGHNA and CDR2 YSLEER. The CDR3 has 17 residues. V was clipped by 0 bases and J by 1 base, with 12 bases between them. CDR3 amino acids: CASSQERGFGNTGELFF. CDR3 bases: TGCGCCAGCAGCCAAGAGCGGGGATTCGGGAACACCGGGGAGCTGTTTTTT.

This clonotype was detected a few times. This chain connects TRBV7-2 to TRBJ1-6, with D hard to call. The germline V gene has CDR1 SGHTA and CDR2 FQGNSA. V dropped 1 base and J dropped 3 bases, with 7 bases sitting between them. The CDR3 spans 15 residues. CDR3 bases: TGTGCCAGCAGCTTAGTGGCCAGCTATAATTCACCCCTCCACTTT. Residues: CASSLVASYNSPLHF.

Ten or more counts support this clonotype. V and J are TRBV9 and TRBJ1-3, with D possibly being TRBD1 (5 bases). CDR1 is SGDLS and CDR2 is YYNGEE in the germline V gene. Trimming pared 1 base from V and 0 bases from J, leaving 17 bases between. CDR3 length: 18 amino acids. The chain's CDR3 is CASSVRIWGTDSGNTIYF. DNA of the CDR3: TGTGCCAGCAGCGTACGGATATGGGGGACGGACTCTGGAAACACCATATATTTT.

V is TRBV7-3 and J is TRBJ2-2, with TRBD1 identical over 8 bases. The V segment lost 8 bases and the J segment 1 base; nucleotides outside the gene matches: 0. This CDR3 contains 13 residues. CDR1 is SGHTA and CDR2 is FQGTGA in the germline V gene. The chain's CDR3 is CASGQGNTGELFF. The CDR3 region has the DNA TGTGCCAGCGGACAGGGGAACACCGGGGAGCTGTTTTTT.

Comments on this clonotype: This may be a read error, as it is one base from a much larger clone. The V and J genes are TRBV2 and TRBJ1-1; D gene ambiguous. From germline, CDR1 is SNHLY and CDR2 FYNNEI. V was trimmed by 7 bases and J by 5 bases, leaving 5 bases between them. There are 10 residues in the CDR3. CDR3 loop: CASKQTEAFF. The CDR3 DNA follows: TGTGCCAGCAAACAGACTGAAGCTTTCTTT.

The J gene is TRBJ2-7, the V gene TRBV27; 9 positions agree with TRBD2. CDR1 and CDR2 from the germline V gene are MNHEY and SMNVEV (reference sequence). The J segment lost 0 bases and the V segment lost 5 bases, leaving 14 bases of the junction unmatched. The CDR3 is made up of 18 amino acids. The CDR3 loop reads CASSPEGSGGPLSYEQYF. In DNA form, the CDR3 reads TGTGCCAGCAGTCCCGAGGGTAGCGGGGGCCCTCTCTCCTACGAGCAGTACTTC.

This clonotype was counted at least ten times. The gene calls are TRBV20-1 and TRBJ2-3; D is possibly TRBD1 (5 bases). The CDR3 consists of 13 residues. Germline CDR1 DFQATT, CDR2 SNEGSKA (reference sequence). The V and J ends lost 0 bases and 1 base respectively, with 5 bases between them. The chain's CDR3 is CSAREGGTDTQYF. The DNA of the CDR3 is TGCAGTGCTAGAGAAGGGGGCACAGATACGCAGTATTTT.

This clonotype was recorded at least ten times. This chain joins TRBV4-3 and TRBJ2-2, with D uncertain. The V gene lost 0 bases and the J gene lost 6 bases, with 11 bases spanning the gap. Germline-derived CDR1 and CDR2 are LGHNA and YSLEER. The CDR3 is 15 residues long. CDR3 amino acids: CASSQDNGRSGELFF. CDR3 nucleotides: TGCGCCAGCAGCCAAGATAATGGTAGATCCGGGGAGCTGTTTTTT.

This clonotype was detected many times. V and J are TRBV7-2 and TRBJ1-1; TRBD1 might be the D (5 bases). With 0 bases removed from V and 4 bases from J, the gap between germline ends came to 9 bases. Germline CDR1 is SGHTA and CDR2 is FQGNSA. The CDR3 contains 14 residues. CDR3 nucleotides: TGTGCCAGCAGCTTAGCGGCGGACATCACTGAAGCTTTCTTT. It specifies CASSLAADITEAFF.

J is TRBJ1-1 and V is TRBV4-2; the D gene is possibly TRBD1 (6 bases). Germline V gives CDR1 LGHNA, CDR2 YNFKEQ. V was trimmed by 4 bases and J by 4 bases, leaving 16 bases between them. The CDR3 sequence is 15 residues long. This CDR3 is CASSPDFRGGTEAFF. The CDR3, as DNA: TGTGCCAGCAGCCCGGATTTCAGGGGAGGCACTGAAGCTTTCTTT.

This clonotype occurred many times. The V and J genes are TRBV11-2 and TRBJ1-6, with D possibly matching TRBD1 (5 bases). V dropped 2 bases and J dropped 18 bases, with 20 bases sitting between them. Germline CDR1 and CDR2: SGHAT and FQNNGV. The CDR3 runs 14 residues. In nucleotides, the CDR3 is TGTGCCAGCAGCTTACGGCCCGACGTGGGGGGATCCCACTTT. This sequence encodes CASSLRPDVGGSHF.

This clonotype was seen many times. The chain combines TRBV29-1 with TRBJ1-5; TRBD1 aligns across 7 bases. The CDR3 has 13 amino acids. Germline V gene lookup returns CDR1 SQVTM and CDR2 ANQGSEA. Trimming at V came to 5 bases and at J to 2 bases, leaving 3 bases not matched to a gene. The DNA for the CDR3 is TGCAGCGTTCAAGGGGGCGGCAATCAGCCCCAGCATTTT. It encodes CSVQGGGNQPQHF.

This clonotype was counted only a few times. The J gene is TRBJ2-7, the V gene TRBV11-3; D gene uncertain. Germline CDR1 reads SGHNT; CDR2 reads YENEEA. V dropped 0 bases and J dropped 5 bases, with 5 bases sitting between them. The CDR3 loop spans 12 amino acids. The CDR3 protein is CASSLDRNEQYF. CDR3 in DNA: TGTGCCAGCAGCTTAGATCGGAACGAGCAGTACTTC. The full variable domain, rest sourced from reference TRBV11-3 and TRBJ2-7, is EAGVVQSPRYKIIEKKQPVAFWCNPISGHNTLYWYLQNLGQGPELLIRYENEEAVDDSQLPKDRFSAERLKGVDSTLKIQPAELGDSAVYLCASSLDRNEQYFGPGTRLTVT.

In its sample, this clonotype was seen many times. V is TRBV6-5 and J is TRBJ1-1; D is perhaps TRBD1 (5 bases). Trimming pared 2 bases from V and 5 bases from J, leaving 12 bases between. Looked up from germline, CDR1 is MNHEY and CDR2 is SVGAGI. The CDR3 has 14 amino acids. The CDR3 spells CASSYDGARTEAFF. For the CDR3, the DNA is TGTGCCAGCAGTTACGACGGGGCGCGGACTGAAGCTTTCTTT.

The CDR3 region has the DNA TGCGCCAGCAGCCCATCAGGGGAGCCCGGTGAGCAGTTCTTC. Its protein product is CASSPSGEPGEQFF. The J gene is TRBJ2-1, the V gene TRBV4-3; tentative D call: TRBD1 (6 bases). Germline CDR1 is LGHNA and CDR2 is YSLEER. This CDR3 is built from 14 residues. V was shortened by 4 bases and J by 9 bases, with 16 bases between the two germline ends.

This clonotype was counted a few times. The V gene is TRBV7-8, the J gene TRBJ1-6; 9 nucleotides agree with TRBD1. With 5 bases clipped from V and 4 bases from J, the junction kept 9 bases outside the gene matches. Germline-derived CDR1 and CDR2 are SGHVS and FQNEAQ. The CDR3 runs to 17 residues. CDR3 protein: CASSPETGGAYNSPLHF. The CDR3 nucleotides read TGTGCCAGCAGCCCAGAGACAGGGGGAGCGTATAATTCACCCCTCCACTTT. The whole variable domain, remainder taken from reference TRBV7-8 and TRBJ1-6, is GAGVSQSPRYKVAKRGQDVALRCDPISGHVSLFWYQQALGQGPEFLTYFQNEAQLDKSGLPSDRFFAERPEGSVSTLKIQRTQQEDSAVYLCASSPETGGAYNSPLHFGNGTRLTVT.

This clonotype was seen repeatedly, ten times or more. The genes are TRBV18 and TRBJ1-2, with a possible D match to TRBD1 (6 bases). Germline assignment: CDR1 KGHSH and CDR2 LQKENI. V was shortened by 4 bases and J by 0 bases, with 12 bases between the two germline ends. CDR3 length: 15 residues. The DNA of the CDR3 is TGTGCCAGCTCACAACAGGGTACGGCTAACTATGGCTACACCTTC. This gives the protein CASSQQGTANYGYTF.

The gene calls are TRBV4-3 and TRBJ1-2; D not resolved. The CDR3 runs 15 residues. Trimming shortened V by 0 bases and J by 0 bases, and 8 bases separated the two germline ends. Germline V gene data show CDR1 as LGHNA and CDR2 as YSLEER. The CDR3 here is CASSQDWATNYGYTF. CDR3 in DNA: TGCGCCAGCAGCCAAGATTGGGCAACTAACTATGGCTACACCTTC.

This clonotype was seen a few times. The rearrangement joins TRBV7-3 to TRBJ2-3; 8 nucleotides line up with TRBD1. Germline loops: CDR1 SGHTA, CDR2 FQGTGA. The CDR3 is made up of 15 amino acids. Germline trimming cut 3 bases from V and 1 base from J; bases unmatched to any gene: 3. DNA of the CDR3: TGTGCCAGCAGCTTTTTACAGGGGGGCACAGATACGCAGTATTTT. Its protein product is CASSFLQGGTDTQYF.

This clonotype was seen only a few times. This chain links TRBV5-5 with TRBJ2-1; the D gene is possibly TRBD2 (5 bases). Germline V gene data show CDR1 as SGHKS and CDR2 as YYEKEE (reference sequence). V dropped 2 bases and J dropped 0 bases, with 9 bases sitting between them. CDR3 length equals 15 residues. CDR3 DNA sequence: TGTGCCAGCAGCTTAATGGGGAGCTCCTACAATGAGCAGTTCTTC. Its protein product is CASSLMGSSYNEQFF.

The chain recombines TRBV20-1 with TRBJ1-1, with D unresolved. V was pared by 1 base and J by 3 bases, with 6 bases between. Germline V CDR1 and CDR2: DFQATT, SNEGSKA (reference sequence). There are 12 residues in the CDR3. The CDR3 is CSARVPDTEAFF. CDR3 nucleotide sequence: TGCAGTGCTAGAGTTCCAGACACTGAAGCTTTCTTT.

This clonotype came up many times. The CDR3 DNA sequence: TGTGCCAGCAGACCAGGGGATGGACTTTTGTGGGAACTGTTTTTT. This gives the protein CASRPGDGLLWELFF. The chain combines TRBV2 with TRBJ1-4, with D tentatively TRBD1 (6 bases). Germline CDR1 reads SNHLY; CDR2 reads FYNNEI. This CDR3 has 15 amino acids. V shed 6 bases and J shed 12 bases, with 23 bases lying between them.

This sequence joins TRBV11-2 and TRBJ1-6, with unresolved D. V was shortened by 1 base and J by 7 bases, with 8 bases between the two germline ends. Per germline, CDR1 SGHAT and CDR2 FQNNGV. CDR3 length: 14 amino acids. Here the CDR3 DNA reads TGTGCCAGCAGCTTAGTGTCAGCAAATTCACCCCTCCACTTT. It yields the protein CASSLVSANSPLHF.

The chain employs TRBV9 and TRBJ1-2; D remains unclear. Between the trimmed V and J ends, which lost 4 bases and 3 bases, there was a span of 10 bases. The CDR3 is 13 residues long. Germline CDR1 is SGDLS and CDR2 is YYNGEE. The CDR3 sequence is CASSPREDYGYTF. The CDR3 DNA follows: TGTGCCAGCAGCCCACGAGAGGACTATGGCTACACCTTC.

This clonotype was recorded at least ten times. The gene calls are TRBV6-6 and TRBJ2-3, with TRBD1 as a possible D gene (6 bases). The CDR3 has 13 residues. Looked up from germline, CDR1 is MNHNY and CDR2 is SVGAGI (reference sequence). V lost 7 bases and J 4 bases, leaving 12 bases between the germline ends. The CDR3 here is CASKIGGSDTQYF. The DNA of the CDR3 is TGTGCCAGCAAGATAGGGGGTTCAGATACGCAGTATTTT.

This clonotype was counted many times. The V call is TRBV3-1, the J call TRBJ2-2; 7 bases align to TRBD2. This CDR3 has 15 residues. Per germline, CDR1 LGHDT and CDR2 YNNKEL (reference sequence). With V trimmed by 4 bases and J by 5 bases, 7 bases remained unmatched. CDR3 bases: TGTGCCAGCAGCCCTTCGGGACTACTGACCGGGGAGCTGTTTTTT. Its protein is CASSPSGLLTGELFF.

The J gene is TRBJ2-7, the V gene TRBV5-6; 8 nucleotides agree with TRBD1. CDR3 length: 15 amino acids. The germline gives CDR1 SGHDT, CDR2 YYEEEE. Trimming removed 4 bases from V and 0 bases from J; junction bases left unmatched: 6. The CDR3 nucleotides read TGTGCCAGCAGCCGGGGACAGGCATTCTCCTACGAGCAGTACTTC. Its translation is CASSRGQAFSYEQYF. Complete variable domain (other parts from reference TRBV5-6 and TRBJ2-7): DAGVTQSPTHLIKTRGQQVTLRCSPKSGHDTVSWYQQALGQGPQFIFQYYEEEERQRGNFPDRFSGHQFPNYSSELNVNALLLGDSALYLCASSRGQAFSYEQYFGPGTRLTVT.